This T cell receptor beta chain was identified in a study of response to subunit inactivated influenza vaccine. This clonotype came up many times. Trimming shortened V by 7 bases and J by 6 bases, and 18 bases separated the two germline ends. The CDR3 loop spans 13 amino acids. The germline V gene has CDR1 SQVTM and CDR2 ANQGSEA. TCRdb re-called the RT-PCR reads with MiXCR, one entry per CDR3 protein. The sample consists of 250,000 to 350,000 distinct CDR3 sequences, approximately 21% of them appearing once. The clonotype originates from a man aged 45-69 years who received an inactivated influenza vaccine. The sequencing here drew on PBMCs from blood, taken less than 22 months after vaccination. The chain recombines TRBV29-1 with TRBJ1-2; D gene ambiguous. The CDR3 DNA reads TGCAGCGCCCTAGGAGGGCGCGTGGATGGCTACACCTTC. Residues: CSALGGRVDGYTF.